A single sample gave rise to the 29 T cell receptor beta chains below, sequenced in a study of ipilimumab plus nivolumab after autologous stem cell transplantation. The protocol was immunoSEQ multiplex PCR, while the TCRdb copy is restricted to in-frame clones and leaves out a portion. The sample contains roughly 25,000 clones, 86% of which appear only once. The input for sequencing was PBMCs, taken in a trial of ipilimumab plus nivolumab as post-transplant consolidation. These receptors were collected from a male donor with diffuse large B-cell lymphoma.

The chain carries TRBV19 and TRBJ1-4; D possibly corresponds to TRBD1 (6 bases). There are 19 residues in the CDR3. V was clipped by 6 bases and J by 0 bases, with 23 bases between them. The germline CDR1 and CDR2 sequences are LNHDA and SQIVND (reference sequence). CDR3 DNA sequence: TGTGCCAGTAGCGGATGGCGAGGGGGGCCCGGGGCAACTAATGAAAAACTGTTTTTT. Translation gives CASSGWRGGPGATNEKLFF.

This chain uses TRBV4-1 with TRBJ1-6, with D possibly being TRBD1 (5 bases). The CDR3 contains 19 residues. Germline V gives CDR1 MGHRA, CDR2 YSYEKL. The ends were cut back, 0 bases at V and 0 bases at J, with 15 bases in the middle. The CDR3 here is CASSQDVQGIRSYNSPLHF. The CDR3 DNA reads TGCGCCAGCAGCCAAGATGTGCAGGGCATCCGCTCCTATAATTCACCCCTCCACTTT.

The V call is TRBV10-3, the J call TRBJ1-6, with 8 bases lining up with TRBD1. The CDR3 is made up of 14 amino acids. CDR1 is ENHRY, CDR2 SYGVKD, per germline. The V gene end was trimmed by 6 bases and the J gene end by 5 bases; junction bases not matched to a gene: 3. CDR3 in amino acids: CAIRGGQDNSPLHF. The CDR3 DNA is TGTGCCATCAGGGGGGGACAGGATAATTCACCCCTCCACTTT.

The chain recombines TRBV18 with TRBJ2-3; 7 nucleotides match TRBD1. CDR1 is KGHSH, CDR2 LQKENI, per germline. V trimming: 0 bases; J trimming: 3 bases; junction bases outside the gene matches: 6. This CDR3 has 16 residues. The CDR3 protein is CASSPPQTGITDTQYF. The CDR3 DNA reads as TGTGCCAGCTCACCACCCCAGACAGGGATAACAGATACGCAGTATTTT.

The chain couples TRBV7-6 to TRBJ2-1; TRBD2 matches at 11 bases. CDR1 is SGHVS and CDR2 is FNYEAQ in the germline V gene. With V trimmed by 6 bases and J by 2 bases, 6 bases remained unmatched. The CDR3 runs to 16 residues. The CDR3 bases are TGTGCCAGCAGTTGGAATAGCGGGGGGGCCTACAATGAGCAGTTCTTC. Protein sequence: CASSWNSGGAYNEQFF.

The rearrangement links TRBV5-6 to TRBJ1-2; no definite D call. Germline V gene sequence: CDR1 SGHDT, CDR2 YYEEEE. The CDR3 runs 15 residues. Trimming pared 4 bases from V and 2 bases from J, leaving 15 bases between. This CDR3 reads CASSPETGENYGYTF. As DNA, the CDR3 is TGTGCCAGCAGCCCGGAAACGGGCGAGAACTATGGCTACACCTTC.

The chain links TRBV6-1 to TRBJ2-5; D ambiguous. V was shortened by 3 bases and J by 9 bases, with 11 bases between the two germline ends. Per the germline V gene, CDR1 is MNHNS and CDR2 is SASEGT. There are 12 residues in the CDR3. In DNA form, the CDR3 reads TGTGCCAGCAGTGATCGGGCACCGGCCCAGTACTTC. Translated: CASSDRAPAQYF.

The chain is built from TRBV9 and TRBJ2-5; 8 nucleotides line up with TRBD2. This CDR3 spans 14 amino acids. Germline loops: CDR1 SGDLS, CDR2 YYNGEE. V dropped 0 bases and J dropped 5; count of bases not matched to a gene: 3. CDR3 protein: CASSVGVAGETQYF. CDR3 nucleotide sequence: TGTGCCAGCAGCGTAGGAGTAGCGGGGGAGACCCAGTACTTC. Full variable domain (outside the CDR3, taken from reference TRBV9 and TRBJ2-5): DSGVTQTPKHLITATGQRVTLRCSPRSGDLSVYWYQQSLDQGLQFLIQYYNGEERAKGNILERFSAQQFPDLHSELNLSSLELGDSALYFCASSVGVAGETQYFGPGTRLLVL.

CDR3 loop: CASSSDGPEQYF. DNA for the CDR3: TGTGCCAGCAGCTCGGACGGGCCCGAGCAGTACTTC. The chain has TRBV5-4 and TRBJ2-7; D gene unclear. Germline loops: CDR1 SGHNT, CDR2 YYREEE (reference sequence). Trimming removed 3 bases from V and 6 bases from J, with 10 bases in between. This CDR3 is 12 amino acids long.

The gene calls are TRBV11-2 and TRBJ1-4; possibly TRBD1 for D (5 bases). The ends were cut back, 6 bases at V and 0 bases at J, with 14 bases in the middle. Germline CDR1 and CDR2: SGHAT and FQNNGV. The CDR3 totals 16 residues. This CDR3 reads CASSYRQTPTNEKLFF. The CDR3 DNA reads as TGTGCCAGCAGTTACAGACAGACTCCAACTAATGAAAAACTGTTTTTT.

The rearrangement links TRBV7-3 to TRBJ2-1; D gene ambiguous. Trimming left V 5 bases short and J 3 bases short, with 11 bases between. In germline, CDR1 is SGHTA, CDR2 FQGTGA. The CDR3 is 14 residues long. DNA for the CDR3: TGTGCCAGCAGCCGCGGACGAAGCTACAATGAGCAGTTCTTC. Its protein is CASSRGRSYNEQFF. The variable domain in full, completed from reference TRBV7-3 and TRBJ2-1, reads GAGVSQTPSNKVTEKGKYVELRCDPISGHTALYWYRQSLGQGPEFLIYFQGTGAADDSGLPNDRFFAVRPEGSVSTLKIQRTERGDSAVYLCASSRGRSYNEQFFGPGTRLTVL.

This chain connects TRBV4-2 to TRBJ2-3; 7 bases are shared with TRBD2. With V trimmed by 3 bases and J by 1 base, 7 bases remained unmatched. The CDR3 loop spans 16 amino acids. Per germline, CDR1 LGHNA and CDR2 YNFKEQ. In nucleotides, the CDR3 is TGTGCCAGCAGCCAGGCCGGTACTAGCGGCACAGATACGCAGTATTTT. Its protein is CASSQAGTSGTDTQYF.

V and J are TRBV6-6 and TRBJ1-1; D is perhaps TRBD1 (5 bases). This CDR3 is 14 amino acids long. Trimming removed 9 bases from V and 4 bases from J, with 18 bases in between. Germline CDR1 reads MNHNY; CDR2 reads SVGAGI (reference sequence). CDR3 protein: CASHRVGGSTEAFF. DNA of the CDR3: TGTGCCAGTCACAGAGTCGGGGGTAGCACTGAAGCTTTCTTT.

The chain is built from TRBV7-6 and TRBJ2-2; no clear D gene. The germline V and J ends were trimmed by 5 bases and 1 base, with 8 bases remaining between them. The CDR3 length is 14 residues. The V gene's germline CDR1 is SGHVS and CDR2 FNYEAQ. The CDR3: CASSPKGNTGELFF. The CDR3 coding sequence is TGTGCCAGCAGCCCGAAAGGGAACACCGGGGAGCTGTTTTTT. The full variable domain, its missing parts supplied by reference TRBV7-6 and TRBJ2-2, is GAGVSQSPRYKVTKRGQDVALRCDPISGHVSLYWYRQALGQGPEFLTYFNYEAQQDKSGLPNDRFSAERPEGSISTLTIQRTEQRDSAMYRCASSPKGNTGELFFGEGSRLTVL.

This chain uses TRBV5-6 with TRBJ1-6; D unclear. Deletions cut 6 bases from V and 10 bases from J, with 17 bases between. Germline loops: CDR1 SGHDT, CDR2 YYEEEE. This CDR3 spans 14 amino acids. This chain's CDR3 is CASNLMVGGSPLHF. The CDR3 coding sequence is TGTGCCAGCAACCTGATGGTGGGCGGCTCACCCCTCCACTTT.

This rearrangement joins TRBV5-1 to TRBJ1-1; no firm D call. The CDR3 loop spans 14 amino acids. Germline-derived CDR1 and CDR2 are SGHRS and YFSETQ. The V end was cut by 1 base, the J end by 2 bases, with 9 bases between. The CDR3 loop reads CASSLSWGNTEAFF. The CDR3 DNA reads as TGCGCCAGCAGCTTGTCGTGGGGAAACACTGAAGCTTTCTTT.

The V and J genes are TRBV18 and TRBJ1-2; tentative D call: TRBD1 (5 bases). The CDR3 extends over 14 amino acids. Deletions cut 3 bases from V and 3 bases from J, with 11 bases between. CDR1 KGHSH and CDR2 LQKENI come from the germline V gene. In DNA, the CDR3 is TGTGCCAGCTCACCTGCAGGGCGGGACTATGGCTACACCTTC. Amino acid sequence: CASSPAGRDYGYTF.

The chain links TRBV30 to TRBJ2-3; tentatively, D is TRBD2 (6 bases). This CDR3 contains 13 residues. The germline V gene has CDR1 GTSNPN and CDR2 SVGIG (reference sequence). The V end lost 4 bases, the J end lost 6 bases, and 14 bases lay between the germline ends. CDR3 loop: CAWTPPRGDTQYF. Written as DNA, the CDR3 is TGTGCCTGGACCCCCCCTCGGGGGGATACGCAGTATTTT.

This clone has just a few counts. The chain joins TRBV19 to TRBJ2-5; 11 bases are shared with TRBD2. The CDR3 sequence is 15 residues long. Per the germline V gene, CDR1 is LNHDA and CDR2 is SQIVND (reference sequence). The V gene end was trimmed by 5 bases and the J gene end by 5 bases; junction bases not matched to a gene: 7. The chain's CDR3 is CASSPIAGGRETQYF. The CDR3 coding sequence is TGTGCCAGTAGTCCCATAGCGGGGGGGCGGGAGACCCAGTACTTC.

The CDR3 DNA is TGTGCCAGCAGGGGGGGACAGGGGGGCTCACCCCTCCACTTT. This codes for CASRGGQGGSPLHF. This sequence joins TRBV6-5 and TRBJ1-6; 11 bases map to TRBD1. Losses at the gene ends were 6 bases for V and 10 bases for J; bases not matched to a gene: 5. CDR3 size: 14 residues. Per germline, CDR1 MNHEY and CDR2 SVGAGI.

CDR3 DNA sequence: TGTGCCAGCAGTGGTTCCAGCGGGGGTGATACGCAGTATTTT. Encoded protein: CASSGSSGGDTQYF. The genes are TRBV7-8 and TRBJ2-3; 8 bases are a match to TRBD2. Germline values: CDR1 SGHVS, CDR2 FQNEAQ. V was clipped by 6 bases and J by 6 bases; unmatched bases: 8. This CDR3 comprises 14 residues. The full variable domain, rest sourced from reference TRBV7-8 and TRBJ2-3, is GAGVSQSPRYKVAKRGQDVALRCDPISGHVSLFWYQQALGQGPEFLTYFQNEAQLDKSGLPSDRFFAERPEGSVSTLKIQRTQQEDSAVYLCASSGSSGGDTQYFGPGTRLTVL.

This clone has a single count. The chain couples TRBV2 to TRBJ1-4, with D perhaps TRBD1 (6 bases). CDR1 SNHLY and CDR2 FYNNEI come from the germline V gene. Trimming pared 1 base from V and 7 bases from J, leaving 16 bases between. The CDR3 sequence is 16 residues long. CDR3 amino acids: CASSEGLGRGGEKLFF. In nucleotides, the CDR3 is TGTGCCAGCAGTGAAGGGTTGGGCAGGGGAGGTGAAAAACTGTTTTTT.

This rearrangement joins TRBV4-1 to TRBJ1-3; no clear D gene. CDR3 length: 17 residues. From germline, CDR1 is MGHRA and CDR2 YSYEKL. V lost 0 bases and J 0 bases, leaving 12 bases between the germline ends. The CDR3 sequence is CASSQDAWRVSGNTIYF. DNA for the CDR3: TGCGCCAGCAGCCAAGACGCTTGGCGGGTCTCTGGAAACACCATATATTTT.

The chain combines TRBV7-9 with TRBJ2-5, with 7 bases that match TRBD1. The CDR3 sequence is 14 residues long. Trimming cost V 5 bases and J 0 bases; bases outside gene matches: 3. Per germline, CDR1 SEHNR and CDR2 FQNEAQ (reference sequence). The CDR3 loop reads CASSEGQYQETQYF. DNA of the CDR3: TGTGCCAGCAGCGAGGGACAGTACCAAGAGACCCAGTACTTC.

J is TRBJ1-1 and V is TRBV6-6; D uncertain. The CDR3 spans 14 residues. V shed 0 bases and J shed 9 bases, with 14 bases lying between them. CDR1 is MNHNY, CDR2 SVGAGI, per germline (reference sequence). The CDR3 DNA follows: TGTGCCAGCAGTTACTCAAACCGGATTAGGCAAGCTTTCTTT. It specifies CASSYSNRIRQAFF.

V gene TRBV7-2 combines with J gene TRBJ2-7; 9 positions match TRBD1. The length of the CDR3 is 13 residues. With 5 bases clipped from V and 6 bases from J, the junction kept 5 bases outside the gene matches. Looked up from germline, CDR1 is SGHTA and CDR2 is FQGNSA. CDR3 coding DNA: TGTGCCAGCAGCAGGACAGGGGCGACCGAGCAGTACTTC. Translating gives CASSRTGATEQYF.

This clone was recorded once. The rearrangement joins TRBV18 to TRBJ2-1; 9 bases line up with TRBD1. This CDR3 comprises 14 residues. V was clipped by 6 bases and J by 5 bases; unmatched bases: 5. Germline V CDR1 and CDR2: KGHSH, LQKENI. The CDR3 is CASSLGTGHNEQFF. DNA for the CDR3: TGTGCCAGCTCCCTCGGGACAGGGCACAATGAGCAGTTCTTC. The full variable domain, with the rest looked up from reference TRBV18 and TRBJ2-1, is NAGVMQNPRHLVRRRGQEARLRCSPMKGHSHVYWYRQLPEEGLKFMVYLQKENIIDESGMPKERFSAEFPKEGPSILRIQQVVRGDSAAYFCASSLGTGHNEQFFGPGTRLTVL.

The rearrangement joins TRBV18 to TRBJ2-3; 7 bases are a match to TRBD1. V was pared by 4 bases and J by 2 bases, with 3 bases of the junction left unmatched. This CDR3 contains 14 residues. Germline lookup yields CDR1 KGHSH and CDR2 LQKENI. The CDR3 loop is CASSRQGFTDTQYF. In DNA, the CDR3 is TGTGCCAGCTCACGACAGGGCTTCACAGATACGCAGTATTTT. Together with reference TRBV18 and TRBJ2-3, the CDR3 gives the full variable domain: NAGVMQNPRHLVRRRGQEARLRCSPMKGHSHVYWYRQLPEEGLKFMVYLQKENIIDESGMPKERFSAEFPKEGPSILRIQQVVRGDSAAYFCASSRQGFTDTQYFGPGTRLTVL.

The chain is built from TRBV20-1 and TRBJ2-7; D is undetermined. V was shortened by 2 bases and J by 8 bases, with 10 bases between the two germline ends. The CDR3 length is 11 residues. Germline V gene data show CDR1 as DFQATT and CDR2 as SNEGSKA (reference sequence). As DNA, the CDR3 is TGCAGTGCTAGATTACAGAGGCAGCAGTACTTC. It translates to CSARLQRQQYF.